This T cell receptor (beta chain) is from a study of blood T cell repertoires in COVID-19. The wider study: Specimens from acute and convalescent COVID-19 originated in the United States, Italy and Spain. Sample material is recorded as cDNA or gDNA derived from T cells, B-cell-depleted T cells, or PBMCs.

This CDR3 region has 14 residues. Germline V CDR1 and CDR2: MNHEY, SVGAGI. Trimming took 6 bases from V and 0 from J, leaving 12 bases between them. Authors' data handling: Cell counts per sample came from amplifying reference gene primers. Sequencing was performed with immunoSEQ multiplex PCR; in TCRdb, only in-frame clones are kept and a portion is missing. That table gives V, J and clone size, and the DNA gave D and trimming. The table includes about 210,000 clones, around 83% detected once. The clonotype was recovered from a man between 45 and 60 years old with active or convalescent COVID-19. The V call is TRBV6-5, the J call TRBJ2-7; D perhaps matches TRBD2 (7 bases). Sequenced input: peripheral blood. For the CDR3, the DNA is TGTGCCAGCAGGAGGGGGGGGTACTCCTACGAGCAGTACGTC. Translation gives CASRRGGYSYEQYV.